The sequence of this T cell receptor beta chain was determined in a study of T cells after yellow fever vaccination. Germline V lookup: CDR1 SQVTM, CDR2 ANQGSEA. This CDR3 comprises 12 residues. The V and J ends lost 2 bases and 11 bases respectively, with 15 bases between them. This clonotype was counted many times. TCRdb re-analysed the 5' RACE reads in MiXCR, keeping a single row per CDR3 protein. This sample carries 85,000 to 100,000 distinct CDR3 sequences, 5.8% of them seen once, and the ten largest clones take roughly 41%. The sample consisted of CD8+ T cells sorted from PBMCs, taken 10 days after the yellow fever booster vaccination. The receptor was derived from a man between 18 and 29 years old who received the YFV17D yellow fever vaccine. The V gene is TRBV29-1, the J gene TRBJ1-1; D is ambiguous. The DNA of the CDR3 is TGCAGCGTTGAATACAGCCGAGGCAGCGCTTTCTTT. It yields the protein CSVEYSRGSAFF.